This T cell receptor beta chain came from a study of CD8+CD57+ T cells in acquired aplastic anemia. Study information: Sorted cells (CD4+ and CD8+) yielded DNA amounts that averaged about 3.4 ug. Roughly 11 million reads were obtained on average for healthy donor CD4+ cells. General study points: There were over 25 CD8+ CDR3 sequences that occurred in both patients and controls. Statistical testing detected no significant gap in CD8+ Simpson's diversity between patients and controls.

Profiling of TCR beta VDJ combinations and CDR3 sequences used genomic DNA as template. TCRdb re-called the reads with MiXCR, one entry per CDR3 protein. The sample holds fewer than 250,000 distinct CDR3 sequences, around 50% seen once. Germline CDR1 reads DFQATT; CDR2 reads SNEGSKA (reference sequence). J lost 7 bases, V lost 8 bases, and 8 bases had no gene match. This CDR3 contains 12 residues. As regards this clonotype: The antigen is unknown.

The sample consisted of sorted CD4+, CD8+, or CD8+CD57+ T cells (not recorded which) from PBMCs. This chain connects TRBV20-1 to TRBJ2-1, with 7 bases identical to TRBD1. The clonotype originates from a human donor in good health, serving as a control. This CDR3 reads CSTTKQGNEQFF. The DNA of the CDR3 is TGCAGTACCACAAAACAGGGGAATGAGCAGTTCTTC.